These 9 T cell receptor beta chains share one sample of origin, sequenced in a study of blood T cell repertoires in COVID-19. Produced via immunoSEQ multiplex PCR; TCRdb's table is partial and in-frame only. The sample shows some 260,000 clones, roughly 90% of them seen only once. Sequenced: PBMCs or T cells enriched from blood (not recorded which). The receptors shown here come from a man aged 40-49 years who had recovered from COVID-19.

The rearrangement uses TRBV18 and TRBJ2-1; 11 bases map to TRBD2. Germline V gene lookup returns CDR1 KGHSH and CDR2 LQKENI. The CDR3 runs to 15 residues. The trim removed 6 bases at V and 5 bases at J, leaving 6 bases unmatched. CDR3 loop: CASSWTSGLNNEQFF. CDR3 coding DNA: TGTGCCAGCTCTTGGACTAGCGGGTTGAACAATGAGCAGTTCTTC. Full variable domain (missing parts from reference TRBV18 and TRBJ2-1): NAGVMQNPRHLVRRRGQEARLRCSPMKGHSHVYWYRQLPEEGLKFMVYLQKENIIDESGMPKERFSAEFPKEGPSILRIQQVVRGDSAAYFCASSWTSGLNNEQFFGPGTRLTVL.

The V and J genes are TRBV18 and TRBJ2-3; 8 nucleotides align to TRBD2. V dropped 6 bases and J dropped 1; count of bases not matched to a gene: 18. The CDR3 spans 19 residues. From germline, CDR1 is KGHSH and CDR2 LQKENI. The DNA for the CDR3 is TGTGCCAGCTCCCCGCCCCCAGCGGGGGTGCTCTTTGGCACAGATACGCAGTATTTT. Its protein product is CASSPPPAGVLFGTDTQYF.

The chain combines TRBV2 with TRBJ2-3, with a possible D match to TRBD2 (6 bases). Germline V gene lookup returns CDR1 SNHLY and CDR2 FYNNEI. V lost 10 bases and J 2 bases, leaving 19 bases between the germline ends. CDR3 size: 15 residues. The CDR3 sequence: CAKADSWGDTDTQYF. DNA of the CDR3: TGTGCCAAAGCAGACAGTTGGGGGGACACAGATACGCAGTATTTT. The variable domain in full, with the rest retrieved from reference TRBV2 and TRBJ2-3, is EPEVTQTPSHQVTQMGQEVILRCVPISNHLYFYWYRQILGQKVEFLVSFYNNEISEKSEIFDDQFSVERPDGSNFTLKIRSTKLEDSAMYFCAKADSWGDTDTQYFGPGTRLTVL.

The J gene is TRBJ1-1, the V gene TRBV5-4, with D perhaps matching TRBD1 (6 bases). Germline V CDR1 and CDR2: SGHNT, YYREEE (reference sequence). The CDR3 is 16 amino acids. V lost 5 bases and J 1 base, leaving 18 bases between the germline ends. The CDR3 loop reads CASRPYTRGANTEAFF. CDR3 nucleotides: TGTGCCAGCAGGCCTTACACCAGGGGCGCGAACACTGAAGCTTTCTTT.

The chain links TRBV6-1 to TRBJ2-2; 12 bases are shared with TRBD2. This CDR3 has 16 amino acids. V trimming: 1 base; J trimming: 8 bases; junction bases outside the gene matches: 5. CDR1 MNHNS and CDR2 SASEGT come from the germline V gene. CDR3 region: CASSEGPSGRVGELFF. The CDR3 DNA follows: TGTGCCAGCAGTGAAGGGCCTAGCGGGAGGGTAGGGGAGCTGTTTTTT.

The rearrangement joins TRBV9 to TRBJ1-1; D is perhaps TRBD1 (5 bases). This CDR3 is built from 14 residues. Germline V lookup: CDR1 SGDLS, CDR2 YYNGEE. Trimming left V 3 bases short and J 3 bases short, with 12 bases between. The CDR3, as DNA: TGTGCCAGCAGCGCGTACGGGGGTGACACTGAAGCTTTCTTT. It translates to CASSAYGGDTEAFF.

The rearrangement uses TRBV11-2 and TRBJ2-7, with 9 bases lining up with TRBD1. CDR1 and CDR2 from the germline V gene are SGHAT and FQNNGV. This CDR3 spans 15 amino acids. Germline trimming cut 5 bases from V and 2 bases from J; bases unmatched to any gene: 7. This CDR3 reads CASSIPGQGPYEQYF. The CDR3 DNA reads as TGTGCCAGCAGCATACCGGGACAGGGCCCCTACGAGCAGTACTTC. Based on the CDR3 plus reference TRBV11-2 and TRBJ2-7, the full variable domain is EAGVAQSPRYKIIEKRQSVAFWCNPISGHATLYWYQQILGQGPKLLIQFQNNGVVDDSQLPKDRFSAERLKGVDSTLKIQPAKLEDSAVYLCASSIPGQGPYEQYFGPGTRLTVT.

This chain uses TRBV9 with TRBJ1-5; D possibly corresponds to TRBD1 (6 bases). V lost 4 bases and J 6 bases, leaving 17 bases between the germline ends. The CDR3 contains 15 residues. Germline values: CDR1 SGDLS, CDR2 YYNGEE. The DNA of the CDR3 is TGTGCCAGCAGCTCCTCGACAGGAATAGGTCAGCCCCAGCATTTT. Protein product: CASSSSTGIGQPQHF.

This clone has only one observation. The CDR3 nucleotides are TGTGCCAGCCGCAAAGTGACCGGAGGCAACTATGGCTACACCTTC. Translated, it gives CASRKVTGGNYGYTF. The chain couples TRBV5-6 to TRBJ1-2; D remains ambiguous. V lost 7 bases and J lost 2, with 18 bases in between. Germline V gene lookup returns CDR1 SGHDT and CDR2 YYEEEE. This CDR3 is 15 amino acids long. Full variable domain (missing parts from reference TRBV5-6 and TRBJ1-2): DAGVTQSPTHLIKTRGQQVTLRCSPKSGHDTVSWYQQALGQGPQFIFQYYEEEERQRGNFPDRFSGHQFPNYSSELNVNALLLGDSALYLCASRKVTGGNYGYTFGSGTRLTVV.